This T cell receptor beta chain was recorded in a study of Graves' ophthalmopathy and Graves' hyperthyroidism. This clonotype was recorded many times. Germline CDR1 MNHNS, CDR2 SASEGT. Trimming removed 8 bases from V and 9 bases from J; junction bases left unmatched: 6. The CDR3 contains 13 residues. RNA transcripts provided the template for amplifying TCR beta CDR3 regions. The workflow started with a first-round RT-PCR run with HTBI primers and then moved on to a second-round multiplex PCR. Each CDR3 protein gets one entry after TCRdb re-called the multiplex PCR reads with MiXCR. Of 340,000 or so distinct CDR3 sequences listed, roughly 15% were seen once; the top ten hold 12%. Clinical symptoms and serum thyroxine were used for diagnosis; TRAb, thyroid ultrasound and orbital computed tomography were also relied on. Out of 9.5 to 10 ml of fresh peripheral blood, PBMCs were obtained.

Sequencing was done on a sample of peripheral blood. This chain links TRBV6-1 with TRBJ1-6; 8 bases map to TRBD1. This clonotype was sampled from an adult man with Graves' ophthalmopathy. DNA of the CDR3: TGTGCCAGCCTCGGACAGGGTAGTTCACCCCTCCACTTT. This translates into CASLGQGSSPLHF.